This TCR beta chain is from a study of CD8+CD57+ T cells in acquired aplastic anemia. The overall study: Quantities of DNA derived from sorted CD4+ and CD8+ cells averaged around 3 ug.

A remark on this clonotype: The antigen is not known.

V was clipped by 2 bases and J by 5 bases, with 9 bases between them. CDR1 and CDR2 from the germline V gene are SGHTA and FQGTGA. There are 13 residues in the CDR3. Sequenced patients had shown CD8+CD57+ cell expansion by flow cytometry. As a group, the patients uniformly had severe acquired aplastic anemia. Untreated patients provided the blood samples, with no therapy given before sampling. Whole-study results and caveats: Common to patients and controls were twenty-nine CD8+ CDR3 sequences.

The template for TCR beta VDJ and CDR3 sequence profiling was genomic DNA. Using its own MiXCR run on the reads, TCRdb lists one record per CDR3 protein. The sample carries 160,000 or so distinct CDR3 sequences, roughly 43% recorded once. The sequence was collected from a human donor with aplastic anemia. The chain combines TRBV7-3 with TRBJ1-2; D is unclear. Sequencing input: sorted CD4+, CD8+, or CD8+CD57+ T cells (not recorded which) from PBMCs. CDR3 nucleotide sequence: TGTGCCAGCAGCTTAGGGCCAGGTTATGGCTACACCTTC. This sequence encodes CASSLGPGYGYTF.